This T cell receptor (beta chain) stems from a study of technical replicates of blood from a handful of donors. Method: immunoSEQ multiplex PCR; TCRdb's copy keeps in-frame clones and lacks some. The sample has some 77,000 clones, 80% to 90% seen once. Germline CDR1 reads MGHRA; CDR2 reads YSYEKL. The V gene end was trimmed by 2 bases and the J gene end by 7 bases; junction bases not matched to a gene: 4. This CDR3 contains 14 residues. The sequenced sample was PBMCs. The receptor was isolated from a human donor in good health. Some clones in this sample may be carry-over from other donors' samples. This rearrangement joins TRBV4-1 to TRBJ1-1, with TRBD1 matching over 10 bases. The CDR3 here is CASSQRQGAGEAFF. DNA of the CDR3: TGCGCCAGCAGCCAAAGACAGGGGGCGGGTGAAGCTTTCTTT.